This TCR beta chain emerged from a study of identical twins. This clonotype was seen a few times. This CDR3 is 17 amino acids long. Per the germline V gene, CDR1 is SQVTM and CDR2 is ANQGSEA. V lost 1 base, J lost 2 bases, and 6 bases stayed unmatched. Template switching added a universal primer binding site, and final cDNA carried unique molecular identifiers. Via MiXCR, TCRdb re-called the 5' RACE reads, giving one row per CDR3 protein. Of more than 600,000 distinct CDR3 sequences in the sample, approximately 18% were seen once. These data were also filed under a second study, of T cells expressing NK-cell markers.

Sequenced input: PBMCs. This clonotype was sampled from a woman younger than 35 in good health. The chain joins TRBV29-1 to TRBJ2-7; 15 positions match TRBD2. CDR3 in DNA: TGCAGCGTTGAAGTGGGGACTAGCGGGAGGAGAGCCTACGAGCAGTACTTC. This encodes CSVEVGTSGRRAYEQYF.